The clone carrying this T cell receptor beta chain was seen repeatedly, ten times or more. TCRdb analysed the RACE reads with MiXCR anew, one entry per CDR3 protein. The repertoire consists of some 96,000 distinct CDR3 sequences, with 7% to 10% occurring once and the leading ten covering 2% to 2.5%. The sample is drawn from a study of human T cells and chemical hapten exposure. Time point meaning: patch test 2, 6 weeks after DPC sensitization. Specified treatment: therapeutic diphenylcyclopropenone sensitization with weekly scalp DPC. The clonotype was recovered from a woman between 40 and 50 years old with alopecia areata. Some clones in this sample may be carry-over from other donors' samples. The material sequenced was whole blood, taken in connection with sensitization to the hapten diphenylcyclopropenone (DPC).

CDR3 coding DNA: TGTGCCAGCAGCTTAAACCAGGGGGCGTTGAACACTGAAGCTTTCTTT. This sequence encodes CASSLNQGALNTEAFF. The V call is TRBV7-8, the J call TRBJ1-1, with TRBD1 matching over 8 bases. CDR1 is SGHVS and CDR2 is FQNEAQ in the germline V gene. CDR3 size: 16 residues. J lost 0 bases, V lost 2 bases, and 5 bases had no gene match.